This TCR beta chain is drawn from a study of cytomegalovirus exposure and HLA in healthy donors. From germline, CDR1 is SGHRS and CDR2 YFSETQ. Unmatched junction bases numbered 7, after V lost 0 bases and J lost 8 bases. The CDR3 has 15 residues. The study ran its PCR with 60 Vbeta and 13 Jbeta primers. The data were produced by immunoSEQ multiplex PCR, yet TCRdb's version contains in-frame clones alone and is incomplete. The sample includes some 170,000 clones, roughly 79% of them seen just once. The chain carries TRBV5-1 and TRBJ1-4, with TRBD1 identical over 7 bases. The source material was PBMCs. This TCR derives from a woman between 40 and 50 years old in good health and CMV-seronegative. In DNA, the CDR3 is TGCGCCAGCAGCTTGGTAGAGTCAGGGGGGGAAAAACTGTTTTTT. It yields the protein CASSLVESGGEKLFF. Drawing the rest from reference TRBV5-1 and TRBJ1-4, the complete variable domain is KAGVTQTPRYLIKTRGQQVTLSCSPISGHRSVSWYQQTPGQGLQFLFEYFSETQRNKGNFPGRFSGRQFSNSRSEMNVSTLELGDSALYLCASSLVESGGEKLFFGSGTQLSVL.